This T cell receptor beta chain is drawn from a study of blood T cell repertoires in COVID-19. Looking at the study overall: Acute and convalescent COVID-19 specimens originated in the United States, Italy and Spain.

After removal of 0 bases from V and 1 base from J, the junction contained 14 bases not matched to a gene. This CDR3 has 19 residues. Germline V gene sequence: CDR1 SGHNT, CDR2 YYREEE (reference sequence). Some clones are missing from TCRdb's copy, which holds only in-frame ones; the method was immunoSEQ multiplex PCR. This sample carries 200,000 to 300,000 clones, around 88% of them seen once, and the ten largest clones take 2.5% to 3.5%. The source of this sequence is a woman between 25 and 40 years old who had recovered from COVID-19. Source material: peripheral blood. The rearrangement links TRBV5-4 to TRBJ2-5; 8 nucleotides agree with TRBD2. CDR3 bases: TGTGCCAGCAGCTTGGCCTCGGGACTAGGGGGTCGGCTCCAAGAGACCCAGTACTTC. Amino acid sequence: CASSLASGLGGRLQETQYF.